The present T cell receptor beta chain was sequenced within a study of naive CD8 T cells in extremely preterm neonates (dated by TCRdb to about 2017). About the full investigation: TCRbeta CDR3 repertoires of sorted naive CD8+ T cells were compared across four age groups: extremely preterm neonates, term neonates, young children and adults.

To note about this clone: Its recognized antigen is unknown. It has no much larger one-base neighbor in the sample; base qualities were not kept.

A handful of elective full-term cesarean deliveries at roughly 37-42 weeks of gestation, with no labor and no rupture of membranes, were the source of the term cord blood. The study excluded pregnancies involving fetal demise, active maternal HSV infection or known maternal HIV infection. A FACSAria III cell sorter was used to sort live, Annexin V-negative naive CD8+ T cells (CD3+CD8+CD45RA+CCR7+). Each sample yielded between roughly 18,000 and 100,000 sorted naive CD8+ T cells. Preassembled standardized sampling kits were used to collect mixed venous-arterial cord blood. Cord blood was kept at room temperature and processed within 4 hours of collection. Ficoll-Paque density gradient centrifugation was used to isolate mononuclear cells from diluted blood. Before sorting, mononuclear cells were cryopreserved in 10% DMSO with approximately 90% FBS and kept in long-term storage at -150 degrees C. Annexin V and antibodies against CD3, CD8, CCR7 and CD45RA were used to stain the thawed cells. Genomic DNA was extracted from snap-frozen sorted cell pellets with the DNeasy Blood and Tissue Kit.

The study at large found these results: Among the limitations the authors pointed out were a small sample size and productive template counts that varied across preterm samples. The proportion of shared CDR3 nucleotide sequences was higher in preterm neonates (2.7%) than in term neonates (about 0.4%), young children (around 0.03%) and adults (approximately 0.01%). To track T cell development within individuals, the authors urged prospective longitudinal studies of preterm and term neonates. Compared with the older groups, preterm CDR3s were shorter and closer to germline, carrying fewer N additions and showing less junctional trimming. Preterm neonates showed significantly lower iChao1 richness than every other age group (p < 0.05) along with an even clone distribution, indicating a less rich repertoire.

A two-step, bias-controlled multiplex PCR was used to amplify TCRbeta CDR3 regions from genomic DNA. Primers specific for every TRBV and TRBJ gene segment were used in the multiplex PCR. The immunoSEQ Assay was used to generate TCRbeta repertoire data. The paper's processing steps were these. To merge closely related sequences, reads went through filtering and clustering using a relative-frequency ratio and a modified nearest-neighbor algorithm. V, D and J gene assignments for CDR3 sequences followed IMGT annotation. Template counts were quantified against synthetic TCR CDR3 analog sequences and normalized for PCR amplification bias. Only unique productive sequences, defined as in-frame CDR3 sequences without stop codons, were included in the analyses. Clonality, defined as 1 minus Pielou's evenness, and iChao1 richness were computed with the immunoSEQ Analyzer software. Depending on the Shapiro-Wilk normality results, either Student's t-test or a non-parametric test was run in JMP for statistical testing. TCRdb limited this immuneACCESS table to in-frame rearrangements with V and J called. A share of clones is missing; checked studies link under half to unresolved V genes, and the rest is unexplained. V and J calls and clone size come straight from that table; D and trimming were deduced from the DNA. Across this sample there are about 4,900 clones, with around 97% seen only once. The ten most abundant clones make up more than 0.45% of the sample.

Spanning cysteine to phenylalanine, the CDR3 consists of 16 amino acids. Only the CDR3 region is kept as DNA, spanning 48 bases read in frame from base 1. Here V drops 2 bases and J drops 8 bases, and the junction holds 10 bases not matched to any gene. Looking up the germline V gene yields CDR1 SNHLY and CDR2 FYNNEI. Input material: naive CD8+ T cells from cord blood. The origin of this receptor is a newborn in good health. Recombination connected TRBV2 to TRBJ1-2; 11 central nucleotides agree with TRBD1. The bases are TGTGCCAGCAGTGAAAGTCCGGGACAGGGGGTACGAGGCTACACCTTC. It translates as CASSESPGQGVRGYTF. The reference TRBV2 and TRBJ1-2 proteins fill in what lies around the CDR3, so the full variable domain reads EPEVTQTPSHQVTQMGQEVILRCVPISNHLYFYWYRQILGQKVEFLVSFYNNEISEKSEIFDDQFSVERPDGSNFTLKIRSTKLEDSAMYFCASSESPGQGVRGYTFGSGTRLTVV.